This T cell receptor (beta chain) was sequenced for a study of T cells after yellow fever vaccination. Study conclusions and caveats: At under 98% for CD4 and just over 85% for CD8, most primary-vaccination clones showed up again after the booster.

The CDR3 contains 12 residues. Trimming stripped 3 bases from V and 2 bases from J, with 4 bases between. Germline CDR1 and CDR2: SGDLS and YYNGEE. This clonotype has a count of ten or more. Antigen specificity is unknown. TCRdb re-analysed the 5' RACE reads in MiXCR, keeping a single row per CDR3 protein. This sample has approximately 550,000 distinct CDR3 sequences, with roughly 13% found just once. The clonotype originates from a man aged 25 to 45 who received the YFV17D yellow fever vaccine. The sequencing used PBMCs, collected on the day of the yellow fever booster vaccination. This chain connects TRBV9 to TRBJ2-3, with D unresolved. The CDR3 sequence is CASSAPTDTQYF. The CDR3 DNA follows: TGTGCCAGCAGCGCGCCCACAGATACGCAGTATTTT.